These T cell receptor beta chains were read from a single sample in a study of beta chain features in type 1 diabetes. The protocol was immunoSEQ multiplex PCR, while the TCRdb copy is restricted to in-frame clones and leaves out a portion. The profile covers about 360,000 clones, with 10% to 15% appearing a single time and approximately 0.015% taken by the ten largest. Sequencing was performed on naive CD4+ T cells from blood. The source of these receptors is a young man in good health. CDR3s include the opening cysteine and the closing phenylalanine or tryptophan.

v_gene: TRBV4-3
CDR3aa: CASSQGWLQYNEQFF

v_gene: TRBV4-2
CDR3aa: CASSQEGVLPTYEQYF

v_gene: TRBV4-2
CDR3aa: CASSQGGTANTEAFF

v_gene: TRBV5-1
CDR3aa: CASSLMPGGARAEAFF

v_gene: TRBV5-6
CDR3aa: CASSLGNRDYGYTF

v_gene: TRBV15
CDR3aa: CATSRVVGTLRNQPQHF

v_gene: TRBV30
CDR3aa: CAWSETNTEAFF

v_gene: TRBV29-1
CDR3aa: CSVEAGTSGRGADTQYF

v_gene: TRBV5-4
CDR3aa: CASSRGGELVHEQFF

v_gene: TRBV30
CDR3aa: CAWSVHGGRIRSLHF

v_gene: TRBV19
CDR3aa: CASSIRGDEQPQHF

v_gene: TRBV18
CDR3aa: CASSPLAGGYNEQFF

v_gene: TRBV6-6
CDR3aa: CASSPREIGTDTQYF

v_gene: TRBV9
CDR3aa: CASSGPQGHEQYF

v_gene: TRBV28
CDR3aa: CASRSGQGNSPLHF

v_gene: TRBV7-2
CDR3aa: CASSKDRGLDEQYF

v_gene: TRBV28
CDR3aa: CASSPYRDREKETQYF

v_gene: TRBV9
CDR3aa: CASSVARGTTGELFF

v_gene: TRBV11-2
CDR3aa: CASSLAGETQYF

v_gene: TRBV11-2
CDR3aa: CASTFPGSAGWDTQYF

v_gene: TRBV7-3
CDR3aa: CASSLTWGVPSYEQYF

v_gene: TRBV10-3
CDR3aa: CAISAWGTEAFF

v_gene: TRBV28
CDR3aa: CASNTPSYEQYF

v_gene: TRBV18
CDR3aa: CASSPRTGRTSYEQYF

v_gene: TRBV4-3
CDR3aa: CASSQGLAGNQFF

v_gene: TRBV10-3
CDR3aa: CAIRPSSSYNEQFF

v_gene: TRBV5-1
CDR3aa: CARGTGCEQYF

v_gene: TRBV6-5
CDR3aa: CASSSLGGVIQPQHF

v_gene: TRBV28
CDR3aa: CASSSEKLFF

v_gene: TRBV5-1
CDR3aa: CASSPSGTTTGELFF

v_gene: TRBV29-1
CDR3aa: CSVGTNEQFF

v_gene: TRBV5-1
CDR3aa: CASSSQADSYEQYF

v_gene: TRBV30
CDR3aa: CAWSQTGTSGRGEQFF

v_gene: TRBV15
CDR3aa: CATGTGYGYTF

v_gene: TRBV30
CDR3aa: CACRESDTQYF

v_gene: TRBV4-3
CDR3aa: CASSQEARDYGYTF

v_gene: TRBV4-2
CDR3aa: CASSQDAGRYTGELFF

v_gene: TRBV18
CDR3aa: CASTPSGVYNEQFF

v_gene: TRBV5-6
CDR3aa: CASSSTLRGQQETQYF

v_gene: TRBV20-1
CDR3aa: CSAPDNYEQYF

v_gene: TRBV6-6
CDR3aa: CASSTGTEVYEQYF

v_gene: TRBV9
CDR3aa: CASSRTGPEQYF

v_gene: TRBV6-6
CDR3aa: CASRNVGQDNQPQHF

v_gene: TRBV11-2
CDR3aa: CATKSGGAPGELFF

v_gene: TRBV27
CDR3aa: CASSPTTAVGYGYTF

v_gene: TRBV2
CDR3aa: CASSEALLWLAKNIQYF

v_gene: TRBV28
CDR3aa: CASRHRGRGNQPQHF

v_gene: TRBV6-5
CDR3aa: CASSRTQNSNQPQHF

v_gene: TRBV7-9
CDR3aa: CASSLGGISYNEQFF

v_gene: TRBV7-9
CDR3aa: CASSLGGQGGGYTF

v_gene: TRBV7-2
CDR3aa: CASSMTSAGSIQYF

v_gene: TRBV30
CDR3aa: CAWSGHRGNQPQHF

v_gene: TRBV29-1
CDR3aa: CSDGTGYYGYTF

v_gene: TRBV30
CDR3aa: CAWSGGLSQPQHF

v_gene: TRBV10-3
CDR3aa: CAIKGSTSGEETQYF